This T cell receptor beta chain comes out of a study of blood T cell repertoires in COVID-19. Study-wide context: Sites in the United States, Italy and Spain provided acute and convalescent COVID-19 samples.

The study drew participants aged about 18 to 89 years from some 23 US areas. Allocation to cohorts depended on clinical history reported by the participants. V dropped 0 bases and J dropped 6 bases, with 10 bases sitting between them. Germline CDR1 reads SGHRS; CDR2 reads YFSETQ. This CDR3 region has 14 residues. The data were produced by immunoSEQ multiplex PCR, yet TCRdb's version contains in-frame clones alone and is incomplete. The data contain over 150,000 clones, about four fifths of them singletons. The material sequenced was PBMCs or T cells enriched from blood (not recorded which). The rearrangement links TRBV5-1 to TRBJ2-1; weak D call: TRBD2 (5 bases). This receptor was obtained from an older woman who had recovered from COVID-19. Written as DNA, the CDR3 is TGCGCCAGCAGCTTGGGGACTGAAGGCAATGAGCAGTTCTTC. The encoded protein is CASSLGTEGNEQFF.